Sequencing of this T cell receptor beta chain was carried out in a study of T cell repertoires in cytomegalovirus infection. Notes on this clonotype: Its target is not known.

Using its own MiXCR run on the reads, TCRdb lists one record per CDR3 protein. The sample holds roughly 120,000 distinct CDR3 sequences, about 31% seen once. Trimming cost V 6 bases and J 2 bases, with 13 bases left between them. This CDR3 is built from 14 residues. Germline V gene sequence: CDR1 MNHNS, CDR2 SASEGT. The genes are TRBV6-1 and TRBJ2-5; D not resolved. The sample here was CD8+ T cells from cultured PBMCs, taken from culture after CMV antigen stimulation. The receptor was derived from a human donor in good health (CMV status not recorded). Some clones in this sample may be carry-over from other donors' samples. CDR3 sequence (DNA): TGTGCCAGCAGACGCCTGCTAAGTCAAGAGACCCAGTACTTC. Translated, it gives CASRRLLSQETQYF.